The clone carrying this TCR beta chain was observed a single time. The antigen is not known. Vbeta (60) and Jbeta (13) primers were used in the PCR. The protocol was immunoSEQ multiplex PCR, while the TCRdb copy is restricted to in-frame clones and leaves out a portion. Here the sample spans 55,000 to 90,000 clones, around 80% being singletons. The length of the CDR3 is 15 residues. These data originate in a study of cytomegalovirus exposure and HLA in healthy donors. Study overall: Early released data had 65 million to 100 million unique TCRs, all coming from HLA-typed donors. General study points: According to a later analysis, donors in an Asian-associated ancestry cluster reportedly had fewer N-insertions than the roughly 670-donor mean. Most observed TCR sequences were rare, whereas some public TCRs were detected in many donors. Overall, around 160 TCR beta chains were annotated as cytomegalovirus-associated.

Source material: PBMCs. This chain uses TRBV21-1 with TRBJ2-1; TRBD2 is the table's D call, not checked against the DNA. TRBV21-1 is termed a pseudogene. This clonotype originated in a man in his forties or fifties in good health and CMV-seronegative. CDR3 DNA: TGTGCCAGCAAAATAAAGCGGGAGTGTATGAATGAGCAGTTCTTC. It yields the protein CASKIKRECMNEQFF.